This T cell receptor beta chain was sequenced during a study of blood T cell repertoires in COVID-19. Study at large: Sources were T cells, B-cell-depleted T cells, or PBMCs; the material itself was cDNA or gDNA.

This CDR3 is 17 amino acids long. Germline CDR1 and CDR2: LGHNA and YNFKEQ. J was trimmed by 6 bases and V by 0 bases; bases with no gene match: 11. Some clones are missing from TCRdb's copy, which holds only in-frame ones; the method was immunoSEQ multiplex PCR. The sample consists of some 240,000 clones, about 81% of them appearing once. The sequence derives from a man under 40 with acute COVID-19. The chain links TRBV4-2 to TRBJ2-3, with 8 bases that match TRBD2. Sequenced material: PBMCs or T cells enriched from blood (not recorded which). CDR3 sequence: CASSQETTGGRVDTQYF. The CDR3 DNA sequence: TGTGCCAGCAGCCAAGAGACTACGGGGGGGCGCGTGGATACGCAGTATTTT.